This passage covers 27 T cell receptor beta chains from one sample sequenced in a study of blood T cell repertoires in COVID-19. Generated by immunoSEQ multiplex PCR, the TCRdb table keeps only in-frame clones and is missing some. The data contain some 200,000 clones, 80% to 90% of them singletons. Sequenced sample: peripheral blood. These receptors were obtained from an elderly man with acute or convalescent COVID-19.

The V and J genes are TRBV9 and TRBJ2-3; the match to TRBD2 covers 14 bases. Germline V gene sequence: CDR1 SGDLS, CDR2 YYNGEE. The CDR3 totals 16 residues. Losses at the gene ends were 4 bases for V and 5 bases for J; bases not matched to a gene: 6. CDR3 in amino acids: CASSSGLAGVLDTQYF. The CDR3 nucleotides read TGTGCCAGCAGCTCGGGACTAGCGGGAGTACTAGATACGCAGTATTTT.

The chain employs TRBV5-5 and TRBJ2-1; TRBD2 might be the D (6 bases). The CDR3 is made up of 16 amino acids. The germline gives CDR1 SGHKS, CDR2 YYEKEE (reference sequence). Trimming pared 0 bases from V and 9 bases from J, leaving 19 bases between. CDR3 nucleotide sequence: TGTGCCAGCAGCTTGGGCGGGATTGTGGGGCCGGGTGAGCAGTTCTTC. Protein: CASSLGGIVGPGEQFF.

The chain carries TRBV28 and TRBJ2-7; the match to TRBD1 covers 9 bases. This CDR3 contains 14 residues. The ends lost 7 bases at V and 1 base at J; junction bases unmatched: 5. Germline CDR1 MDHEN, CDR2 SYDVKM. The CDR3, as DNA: TGTGCCAGCATGGGGACAGGGAAATCCTACGAGCAGTACTTC. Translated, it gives CASMGTGKSYEQYF.

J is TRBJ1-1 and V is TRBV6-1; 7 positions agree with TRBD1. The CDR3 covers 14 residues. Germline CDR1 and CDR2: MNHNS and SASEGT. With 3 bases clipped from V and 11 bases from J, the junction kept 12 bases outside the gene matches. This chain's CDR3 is CASSDRDSTGTAFF. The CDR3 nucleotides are TGTGCCAGCAGTGATCGGGATTCGACAGGGACGGCTTTCTTT.

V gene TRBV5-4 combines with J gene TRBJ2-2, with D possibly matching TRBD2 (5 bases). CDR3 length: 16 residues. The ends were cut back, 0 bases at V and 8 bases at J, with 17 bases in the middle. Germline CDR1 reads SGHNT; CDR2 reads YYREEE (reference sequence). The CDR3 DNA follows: TGTGCCAGCAGCTTGGGGCTAGCAAACCTCGTGGGGGAGCTGTTTTTT. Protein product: CASSLGLANLVGELFF. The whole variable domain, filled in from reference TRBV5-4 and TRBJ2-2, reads ETGVTQSPTHLIKTRGQQVTLRCSSQSGHNTVSWYQQALGQGPQFIFQYYREEENGRGNFPPRFSGLQFPNYSSELNVNALELDDSALYLCASSLGLANLVGELFFGEGSRLTVL.

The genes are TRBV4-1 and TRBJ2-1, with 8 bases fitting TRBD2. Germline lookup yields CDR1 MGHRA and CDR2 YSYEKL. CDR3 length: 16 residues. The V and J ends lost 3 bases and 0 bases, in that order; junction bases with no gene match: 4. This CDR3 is CASSHEGTSSYNEQFF. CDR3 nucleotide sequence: TGCGCCAGCAGCCATGAGGGGACTAGCTCCTACAATGAGCAGTTCTTC.

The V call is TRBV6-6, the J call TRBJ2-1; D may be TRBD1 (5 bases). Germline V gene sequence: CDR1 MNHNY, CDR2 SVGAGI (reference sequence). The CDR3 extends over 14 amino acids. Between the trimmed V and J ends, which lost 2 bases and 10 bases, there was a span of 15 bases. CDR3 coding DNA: TGTGCCAGCAGTTACCCCTCTAAAAACAGGGAGCAGTTCTTC. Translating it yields CASSYPSKNREQFF.

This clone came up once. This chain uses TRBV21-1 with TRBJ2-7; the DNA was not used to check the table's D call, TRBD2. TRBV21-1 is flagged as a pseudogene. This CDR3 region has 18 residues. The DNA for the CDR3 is TGTGCCAGCAGCAAAGCGGTAGGGACTAGCCATAAGCAGTTCGAGCAGTACTTC. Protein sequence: CASSKAVGTSHKQFEQYF.

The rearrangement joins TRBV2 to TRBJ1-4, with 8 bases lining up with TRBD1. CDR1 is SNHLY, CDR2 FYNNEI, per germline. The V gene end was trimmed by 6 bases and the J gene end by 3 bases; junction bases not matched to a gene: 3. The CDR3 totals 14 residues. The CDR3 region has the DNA TGTGCCAGCAGGCAGGGGGCTGCTAATGAAAAACTGTTTTTT. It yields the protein CASRQGAANEKLFF.

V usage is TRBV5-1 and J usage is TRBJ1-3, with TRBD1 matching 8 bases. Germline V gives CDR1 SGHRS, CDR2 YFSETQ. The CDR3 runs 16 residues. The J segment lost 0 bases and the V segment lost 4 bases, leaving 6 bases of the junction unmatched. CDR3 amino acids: CASSPQGDLSGNTIYF. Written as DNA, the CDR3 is TGCGCCAGCAGCCCACAGGGGGACCTCTCTGGAAACACCATATATTTT.

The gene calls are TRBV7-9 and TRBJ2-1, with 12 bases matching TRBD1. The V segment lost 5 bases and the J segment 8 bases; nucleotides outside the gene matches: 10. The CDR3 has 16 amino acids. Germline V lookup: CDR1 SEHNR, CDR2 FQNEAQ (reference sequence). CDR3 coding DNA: TGTGCCAGCAGCCAAAGTGGCGGGACAGGGGGCCATGAGCAGTTCTTC. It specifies CASSQSGGTGGHEQFF. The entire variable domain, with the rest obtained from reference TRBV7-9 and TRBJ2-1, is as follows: DTGVSQNPRHKITKRGQNVTFRCDPISEHNRLYWYRQTLGQGPEFLTYFQNEAQLEKSRLLSDRFSAERPKGSFSTLEIQRTEQGDSAMYLCASSQSGGTGGHEQFFGPGTRLTVL.

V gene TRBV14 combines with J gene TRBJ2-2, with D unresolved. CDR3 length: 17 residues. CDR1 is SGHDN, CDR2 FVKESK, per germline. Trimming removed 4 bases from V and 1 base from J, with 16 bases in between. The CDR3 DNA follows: TGTGCCAGCAGCCCCCTGATGAGTGGCGGGAACACCGGGGAGCTGTTTTTT. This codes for CASSPLMSGGNTGELFF.

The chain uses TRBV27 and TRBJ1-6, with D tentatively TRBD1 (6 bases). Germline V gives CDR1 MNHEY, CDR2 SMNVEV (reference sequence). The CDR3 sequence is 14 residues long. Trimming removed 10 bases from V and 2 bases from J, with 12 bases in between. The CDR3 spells CATRGQAYNSPLHF. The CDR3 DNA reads TGTGCCACCAGGGGACAAGCCTATAATTCACCCCTCCACTTT.

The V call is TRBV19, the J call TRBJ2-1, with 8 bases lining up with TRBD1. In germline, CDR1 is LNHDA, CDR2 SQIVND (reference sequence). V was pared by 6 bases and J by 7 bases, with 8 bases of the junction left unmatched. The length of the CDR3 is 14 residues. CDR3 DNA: TGTGCCAGTAGCTCAGGGGGCTGGGATAATGAGCAGTTCTTC. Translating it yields CASSSGGWDNEQFF.

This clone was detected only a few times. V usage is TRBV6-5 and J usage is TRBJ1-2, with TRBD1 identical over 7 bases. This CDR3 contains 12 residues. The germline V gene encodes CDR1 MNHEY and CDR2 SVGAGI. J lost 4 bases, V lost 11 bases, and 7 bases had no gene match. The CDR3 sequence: CAGETGAYGYTF. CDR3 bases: TGTGCCGGCGAAACAGGGGCCTATGGCTACACCTTC.

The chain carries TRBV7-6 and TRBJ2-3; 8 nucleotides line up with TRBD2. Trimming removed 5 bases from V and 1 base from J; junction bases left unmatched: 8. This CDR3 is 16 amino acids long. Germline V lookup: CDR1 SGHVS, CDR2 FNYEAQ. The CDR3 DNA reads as TGTGCCAGCAGCGCGGGACTAGGGGGGGGCACAGATACGCAGTATTTT. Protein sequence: CASSAGLGGGTDTQYF.

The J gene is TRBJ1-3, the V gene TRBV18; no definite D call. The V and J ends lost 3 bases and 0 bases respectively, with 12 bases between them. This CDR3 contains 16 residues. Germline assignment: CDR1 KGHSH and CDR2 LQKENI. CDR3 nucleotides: TGTGCCAGCTCACCGGAGGTCAGCTTCTCTGGAAACACCATATATTTT. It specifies CASSPEVSFSGNTIYF.

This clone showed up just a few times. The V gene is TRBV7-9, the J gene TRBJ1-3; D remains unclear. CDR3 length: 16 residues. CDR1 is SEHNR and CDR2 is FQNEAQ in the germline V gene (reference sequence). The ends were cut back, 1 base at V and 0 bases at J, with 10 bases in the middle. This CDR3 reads CASSLELGGSGNTIYF. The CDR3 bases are TGTGCCAGCAGCTTAGAACTTGGCGGCTCTGGAAACACCATATATTTT.

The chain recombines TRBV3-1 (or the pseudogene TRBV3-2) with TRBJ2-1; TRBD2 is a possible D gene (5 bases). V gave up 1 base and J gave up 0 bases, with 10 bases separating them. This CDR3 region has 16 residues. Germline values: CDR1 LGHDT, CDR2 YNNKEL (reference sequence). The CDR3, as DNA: TGTGCCAGCAGCCAAGGGACTTTACTCTCCTACAATGAGCAGTTCTTC. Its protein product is CASSQGTLLSYNEQFF.

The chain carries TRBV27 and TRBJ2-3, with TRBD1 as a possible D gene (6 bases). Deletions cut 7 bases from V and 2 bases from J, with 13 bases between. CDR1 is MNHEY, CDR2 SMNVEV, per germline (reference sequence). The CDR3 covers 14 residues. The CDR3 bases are TGTGCCAGCATGCGAGGACAGTTCACAGATACGCAGTATTTT. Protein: CASMRGQFTDTQYF.

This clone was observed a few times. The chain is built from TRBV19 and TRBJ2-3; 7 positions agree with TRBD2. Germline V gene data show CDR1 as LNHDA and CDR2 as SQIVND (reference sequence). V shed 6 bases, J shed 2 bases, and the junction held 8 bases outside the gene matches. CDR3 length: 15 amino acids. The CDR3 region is CASSRDYYATDTQYF. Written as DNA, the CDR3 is TGTGCCAGTAGCCGGGACTACTACGCCACAGATACGCAGTATTTT.

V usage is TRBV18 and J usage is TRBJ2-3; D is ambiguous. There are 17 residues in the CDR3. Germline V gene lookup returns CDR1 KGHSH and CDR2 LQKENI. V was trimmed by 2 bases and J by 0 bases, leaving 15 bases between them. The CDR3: CASSPVYARGSTDTQYF. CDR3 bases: TGTGCCAGCTCACCAGTCTACGCTAGAGGAAGCACAGATACGCAGTATTTT.

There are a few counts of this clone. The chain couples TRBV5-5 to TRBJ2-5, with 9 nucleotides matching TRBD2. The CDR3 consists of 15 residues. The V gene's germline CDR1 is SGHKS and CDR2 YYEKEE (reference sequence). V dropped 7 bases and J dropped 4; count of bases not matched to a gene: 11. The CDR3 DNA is TGTGCCAGCCTTAAGGGACTAGCTGCGGGAGAGACCCAGTACTTC. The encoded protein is CASLKGLAAGETQYF. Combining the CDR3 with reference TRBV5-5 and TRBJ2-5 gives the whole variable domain DAGVTQSPTHLIKTRGQQVTLRCSPISGHKSVSWYQQVLGQGPQFIFQYYEKEERGRGNFPDRFSARQFPNYSSELNVNALLLGDSALYLCASLKGLAAGETQYFGPGTRLLVL.

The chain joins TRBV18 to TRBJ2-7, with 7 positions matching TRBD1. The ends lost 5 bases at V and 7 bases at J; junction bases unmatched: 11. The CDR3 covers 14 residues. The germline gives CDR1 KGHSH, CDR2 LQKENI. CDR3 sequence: CASSSGPGGKEQYV. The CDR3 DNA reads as TGTGCCAGCTCATCGGGACCAGGGGGTAAAGAGCAGTACGTC.

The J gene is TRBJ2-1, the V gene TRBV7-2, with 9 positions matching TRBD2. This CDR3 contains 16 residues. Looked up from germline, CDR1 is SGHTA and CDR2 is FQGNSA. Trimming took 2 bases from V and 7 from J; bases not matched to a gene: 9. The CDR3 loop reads CASSLFASGNTNEQFF. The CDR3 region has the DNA TGTGCCAGCAGCTTATTTGCTAGCGGGAACACTAATGAGCAGTTCTTC.

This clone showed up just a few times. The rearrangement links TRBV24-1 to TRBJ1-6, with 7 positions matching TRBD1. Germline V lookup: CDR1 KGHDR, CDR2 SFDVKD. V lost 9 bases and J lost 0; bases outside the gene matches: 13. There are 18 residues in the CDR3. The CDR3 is CATRPLRGHDSYNSPLHF. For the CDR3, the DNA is TGTGCCACCCGACCCCTGAGGGGGCACGACTCCTATAATTCACCCCTCCACTTT.

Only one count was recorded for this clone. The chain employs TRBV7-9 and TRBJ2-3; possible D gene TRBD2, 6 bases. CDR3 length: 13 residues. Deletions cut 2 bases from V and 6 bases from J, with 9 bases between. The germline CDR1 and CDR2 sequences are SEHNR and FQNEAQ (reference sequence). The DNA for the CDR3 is TGTGCCAGCAGCTTACGGGAGTCGGATACGCAGTATTTT. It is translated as CASSLRESDTQYF.